These 8 T cell receptor beta chains came from one sample sequenced in a study of tumor-infiltrating lymphocytes in primary liver carcinoma. The investigators made TCR beta cDNA from about 0.45 ug total RNA, using a constant-region primer. Amplification in three nested multiplex PCR rounds with slightly modified ARM-PCR gave rise to TCR beta libraries. For 10 cycles apiece, the opening two PCR rounds ran with TRBV1-TRBV30 forward primers and a C-beta reverse primer. TCRdb fed the multiplex PCR reads into MiXCR, producing one record per CDR3 protein. The table shows roughly 330,000 distinct CDR3 sequences, with roughly two thirds occurring only once. They got blood RNA out of unsorted whole blood and also pulled out germline DNA. The material sequenced was peripheral blood. All receptors come from a man aged 35 to 55 with primary liver carcinoma and hepatitis B virus infection.

The chain carries TRBV5-1 and TRBJ1-2; 9 bases are shared with TRBD1. Germline lookup yields CDR1 SGHRS and CDR2 YFSETQ. Germline trimming cut 3 bases from V and 1 base from J; bases unmatched to any gene: 4. The CDR3 has 15 amino acids. The CDR3 region is CASSWSGQGNYGYTF. The CDR3 nucleotides read TGCGCCAGCAGCTGGTCGGGACAGGGTAACTATGGCTACACCTTC.

This clonotype turned up a few times. This sequence joins TRBV5-1 and TRBJ2-7; D perhaps matches TRBD2 (5 bases). The V gene lost 3 bases and the J gene lost 1 base, with 11 bases spanning the gap. This CDR3 comprises 14 residues. From germline, CDR1 is SGHRS and CDR2 YFSETQ. The CDR3 DNA reads as TGCGCCAGCAGCTCCCAAGGGAGATCCTACGAGCAGTACTTC. Protein: CASSSQGRSYEQYF.

V and J are TRBV29-1 and TRBJ2-7; 8 positions match TRBD2. CDR1 and CDR2 from the germline V gene are SQVTM and ANQGSEA. This CDR3 contains 14 residues. Trimming cost V 7 bases and J 4 bases; bases outside gene matches: 12. The CDR3 DNA follows: TGCAGCGCTGACAACGGGGGGGGCTCGTACGAGCAGTACTTC. Amino acids: CSADNGGGSYEQYF.

About this clonotype itself: As the CDR3 is not closed by the conserved phenylalanine or tryptophan, this likely results from a read error. This chain connects TRBV7-3 to TRBJ1-5; D call uncertain. The germline V gene encodes CDR1 SGHTA and CDR2 FQGTGA. The V and J ends lost 6 bases and 0 bases respectively, with 6 bases between them. The CDR3 is 13 amino acids. The CDR3 DNA reads as TGTGCCAGCAGTCAGAATAGCAATCAGCCCCAGCATTAT. It codes for CASSQNSNQPQHY.

Comments on this clonotype: One end of the junction is discordant with germline, which a read error may explain. V and J are TRBV11-2 and TRBJ2-7; D is unclear. Germline CDR1 SGHAT, CDR2 FQNNGV. The CDR3 extends over 11 amino acids. The CDR3: CVSLVAYEQYF. In DNA form, the CDR3 reads TGTGTCAGCCTGGTTGCTTACGAGCAGTACTTC. Based on the CDR3 plus reference TRBV11-2 and TRBJ2-7, the full variable domain is EAGVAQSPRYKIIEKRQSVAFWCNPISGHATLYWYQQILGQGPKLLIQFQNNGVVDDSQLPKDRFSAERLKGVDSTLKIQPAKLEDSAVYLCVSLVAYEQYFGPGTRLTVT.

In the case of this clonotype: Possible read error: a much larger clone is one base away. The genes are TRBV6-6 and TRBJ1-3, with a possible D match to TRBD1 (6 bases). CDR1 and CDR2 (germline): MNHNY, SVGAGI (reference sequence). Trimming took off 9 bases at V and 2 bases at J, with 14 bases between the two ends. The CDR3 consists of 14 residues. This CDR3 reads CASLKQGTGNTIYF. CDR3 in DNA: TGTGCCAGTTTGAAACAGGGAACTGGAAACACCATATATTTT.

On this clonotype: The junction differs from germline at one of its ends, possibly a read error. The chain carries TRBV24-1 and TRBJ2-1; the match to TRBD2 covers 7 bases. Germline-derived CDR1 and CDR2 are KGHDR and SFDVKD. The CDR3 extends over 14 amino acids. CDR3 sequence (DNA): TGTGCCACCATGGCCCAAGGGAGGGAGAATGAGCACTTCTTC. It translates to CATMAQGRENEHFF.

This clonotype showed up many times. The genes are TRBV4-2 and TRBJ2-7; perhaps TRBD1 as D (5 bases). The V gene lost 1 base and the J gene lost 0 bases, with 10 bases spanning the gap. The CDR3 sequence is 15 residues long. Germline lookup yields CDR1 LGHNA and CDR2 YNFKEQ. DNA for the CDR3: TGTGCCAGCAGCCAAGGACAGACAGTCTCCTACGAGCAGTACTTC. As protein: CASSQGQTVSYEQYF.